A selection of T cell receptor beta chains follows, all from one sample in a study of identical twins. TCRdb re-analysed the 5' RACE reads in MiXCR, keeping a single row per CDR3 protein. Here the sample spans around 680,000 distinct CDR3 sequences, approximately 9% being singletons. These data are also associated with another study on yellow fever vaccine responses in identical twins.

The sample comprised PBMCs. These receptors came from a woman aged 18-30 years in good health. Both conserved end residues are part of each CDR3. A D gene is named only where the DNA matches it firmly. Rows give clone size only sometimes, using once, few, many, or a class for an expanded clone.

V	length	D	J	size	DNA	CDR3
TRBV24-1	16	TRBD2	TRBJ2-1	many	TGTGCCACCAGTGCCCCTGGGACTAGCTCCTACAATGAGCAGTTCTTC	CATSAPGTSSYNEQFF
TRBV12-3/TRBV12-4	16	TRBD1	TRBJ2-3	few	TGTGCCAGCAGTTTTGGGGGACAGGAGTTGTCAGATACGCAGTATTTT	CASSFGGQELSDTQYF
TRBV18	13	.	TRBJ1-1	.	TGTGCCAGCAATGCCCGACAGAACACTGAAGCTTTCTTT	CASNARQNTEAFF
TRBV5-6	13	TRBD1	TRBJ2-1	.	TGTGCCAGCAGCGGGGACAGGGGCGATGAGCAGTTCTTC	CASSGDRGDEQFF
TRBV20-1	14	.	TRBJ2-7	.	TGCAGTGCAAGCGGGGGACAGGGACTCTACGAGCAGTACTTC	CSASGGQGLYEQYF
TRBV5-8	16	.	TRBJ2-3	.	TGTGCCAGCAGCTGGGAACCAGGCTCGGCGACAGATACGCAGTATTTT	CASSWEPGSATDTQYF
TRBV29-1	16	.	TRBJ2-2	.	TGCAGCGTTGAAGGCCAGGGCACATCGAACACCGGGGAGCTGTTTTTT	CSVEGQGTSNTGELFF
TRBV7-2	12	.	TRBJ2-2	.	TGTGCCAGCAGCTTAGCGTTCCGGGAGCTGTTTTTT	CASSLAFRELFF
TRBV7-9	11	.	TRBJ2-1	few	TGTGCCAGCAGCTTAGATGGTGAGCAGTTCTTC	CASSLDGEQFF
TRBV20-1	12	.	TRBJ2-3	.	TGCAGTGCTAACCCCCTGGGGGATACGCAGTATTTT	CSANPLGDTQYF
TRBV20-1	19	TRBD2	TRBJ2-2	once	TGCAGTGCCCTCCCGGGACTAGCGGGAGGGCATCGGGTCACCGGGGAGCTGTTTTTT	CSALPGLAGGHRVTGELFF
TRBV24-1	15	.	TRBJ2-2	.	TGTGCCACCAGTGAAGTCGCAGATAACACCGGGGAGCTGTTTTTT	CATSEVADNTGELFF
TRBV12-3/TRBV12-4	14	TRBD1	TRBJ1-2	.	TGTGCCAGCAGTGGACAGGGTCTTAACTATGGCTACACCTTC	CASSGQGLNYGYTF
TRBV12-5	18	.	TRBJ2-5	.	TGTGCTAGTGGTTTTTCCTTTGGGGGAGAGAGGCGAAAAGAGACCCAGTACTTC	CASGFSFGGERRKETQYF
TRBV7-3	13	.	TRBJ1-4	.	TGTGCCAGCAGCTTCGGGGCGGGCGAAAAACTGTTTTTT	CASSFGAGEKLFF
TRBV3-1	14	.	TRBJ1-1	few	TGTGCCAGCAGCCAAGAGTGGATGAACACTGAAGCTTTCTTT	CASSQEWMNTEAFF
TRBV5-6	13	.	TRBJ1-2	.	TGTGCCAGCAGAAGCAGCGCGAACTATGGCTACACCTTC	CASRSSANYGYTF
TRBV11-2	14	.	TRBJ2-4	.	TGTGCCAGCAGCTTATCGGTGGGCACGAACATTCAGTACTTC	CASSLSVGTNIQYF
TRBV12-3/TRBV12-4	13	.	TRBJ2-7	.	TGTGCCAGCAGCTCGGGGGTTCCCTACGAGCAGTACTTC	CASSSGVPYEQYF
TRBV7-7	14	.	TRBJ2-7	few	TGTGCTAGCAGTCCCTTGCAGGGACATTACGAGCAGTACTTC	CASSPLQGHYEQYF
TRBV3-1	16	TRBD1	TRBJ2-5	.	TGTGCCAGCAGCCCCGGAACCGGGACAGTAAAAGGGACCCAGTACTTC	CASSPGTGTVKGTQYF
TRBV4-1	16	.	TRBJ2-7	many	TGCGCCAGCAGCCAAGATGGGCTTGTTAGGACCTACGAGCAGTACTTC	CASSQDGLVRTYEQYF
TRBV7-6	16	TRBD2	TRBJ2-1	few	TGTGCCAGCAGCCTTCCCTTGGGGGGGGATGGTGATGAGCAGTTCTTC	CASSLPLGGDGDEQFF
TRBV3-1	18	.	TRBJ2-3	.	TGTGCCAGCAGCCAAGTGAGCCAAGCAGGGACGGGGACAGATACGCAGTATTTT	CASSQVSQAGTGTDTQYF